The source of this T cell receptor (beta chain) is a study of cytomegalovirus exposure and HLA in healthy donors. A word on this clone: Its target is unknown.

The PCR used 60 Vbeta and 13 Jbeta primers. Sequencing used immunoSEQ multiplex PCR; TCRdb keeps in-frame clones, though not all of them. Of some 150,000 clones in the sample, about 78% were seen once. CDR3 length: 15 amino acids. Losses at the gene ends were 6 bases for V and 4 bases for J; bases not matched to a gene: 9. Germline V gene data show CDR1 as MNHEY and CDR2 as SMNVEV (reference sequence). Broader study findings: A later analysis, which compared TCR beta chains of equal frequency, found the HLA-associated ones more clonally expanded.

The sequencing sample was made of PBMCs. The sequence came from a male donor in good health and CMV-seronegative. The chain has TRBV27 and TRBJ1-2, with 9 positions matching TRBD1. The CDR3 DNA follows: TGTGCCAGCAGATCACCGGGACAGGGTACCTATGGCTACACCTTC. Its translation: CASRSPGQGTYGYTF.